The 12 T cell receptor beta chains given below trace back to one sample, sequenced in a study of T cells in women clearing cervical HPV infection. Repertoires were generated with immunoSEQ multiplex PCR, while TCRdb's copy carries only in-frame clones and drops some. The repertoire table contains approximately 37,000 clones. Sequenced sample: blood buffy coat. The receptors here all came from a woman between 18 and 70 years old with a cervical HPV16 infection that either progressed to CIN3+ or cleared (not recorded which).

CDR3 loop: CASSGQYSNQPQHF. Partial CDR3 DNA: TGTGCCAGTAGTGGACAATATAGCAATCAGCCC. The chain combines TRBV19 with TRBJ1-5; tentative D call: TRBD1 (5 bases). The read terminates 3 residues ahead of where the CDR3 ends, so the germline J gene completes it. Germline V CDR1 and CDR2: LNHDA, SQIVND (reference sequence). Trimming took 5 bases from V and 0 from J, leaving 8 bases between them. The CDR3 is made up of 14 amino acids. Supplemented by reference TRBV19 and TRBJ1-5, the full variable domain reads DGGITQSPKYLFRKEGQNVTLSCEQNLNHDAMYWYRQDPGQGLRLIYYSQIVNDFQKGDIAEGYSVSREKKESFPLTVTSAQKNPTAFYLCASSGQYSNQPQHFGDGTRLSIL.

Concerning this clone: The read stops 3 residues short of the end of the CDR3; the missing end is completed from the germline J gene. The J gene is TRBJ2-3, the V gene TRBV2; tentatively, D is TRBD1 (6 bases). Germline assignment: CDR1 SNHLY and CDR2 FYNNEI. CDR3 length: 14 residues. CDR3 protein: CASNPRQGNQPQYF. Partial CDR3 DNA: TGTGCCAGCAATCCGAGGCAGGGGAATCAGCCG. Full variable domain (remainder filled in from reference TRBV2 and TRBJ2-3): EPEVTQTPSHQVTQMGQEVILRCVPISNHLYFYWYRQILGQKVEFLVSFYNNEISEKSEIFDDQFSVERPDGSNFTLKIRSTKLEDSAMYFCASNPRQGNQPQYFGPGTRLTVL.

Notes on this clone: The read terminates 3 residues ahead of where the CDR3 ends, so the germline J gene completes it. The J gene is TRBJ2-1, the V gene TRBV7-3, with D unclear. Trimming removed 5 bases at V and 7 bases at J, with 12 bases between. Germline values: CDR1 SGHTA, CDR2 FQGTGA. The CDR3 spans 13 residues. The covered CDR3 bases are TGTGCCAGCAGCCCCTTCCGAGCGAATGAG. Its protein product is CASSPFRANE. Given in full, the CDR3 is CASSPFRANEQFF.

This CDR3 reads CSATTSGSGKTQYF. The CDR3 bases that were read are TGCAGTGCTACGACTAGCGGGAGTGGAAAGACG. The chain is built from TRBV20-1 and TRBJ2-3, with 12 bases lining up with TRBD2. Coverage ceases 3 residues before the CDR3 finishes, and the germline J gene fills in the end. From germline, CDR1 is DFQATT and CDR2 SNEGSKA (reference sequence). The CDR3 loop spans 14 amino acids.

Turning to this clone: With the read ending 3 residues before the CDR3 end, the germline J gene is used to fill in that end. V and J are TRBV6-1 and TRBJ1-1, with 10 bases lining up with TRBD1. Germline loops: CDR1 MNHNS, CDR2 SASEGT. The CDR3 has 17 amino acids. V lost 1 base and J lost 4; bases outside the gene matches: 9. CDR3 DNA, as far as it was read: TGTGCCAGCAGTGAAGGGGACAGGGGATTTTTGGGCACTGAA. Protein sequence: CASSEGDRGFLGTE. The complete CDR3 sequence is CASSEGDRGFLGTEAFF.

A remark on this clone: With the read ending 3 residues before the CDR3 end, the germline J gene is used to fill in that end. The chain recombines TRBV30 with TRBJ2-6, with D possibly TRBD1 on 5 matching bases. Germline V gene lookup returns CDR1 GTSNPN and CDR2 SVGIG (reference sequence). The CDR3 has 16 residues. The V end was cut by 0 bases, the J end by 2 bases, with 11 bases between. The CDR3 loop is CAWSVGRGTGANVLTF. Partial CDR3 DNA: TGTGCCTGGAGTGTAGGTAGGGGTACTGGGGCCAACGTC.

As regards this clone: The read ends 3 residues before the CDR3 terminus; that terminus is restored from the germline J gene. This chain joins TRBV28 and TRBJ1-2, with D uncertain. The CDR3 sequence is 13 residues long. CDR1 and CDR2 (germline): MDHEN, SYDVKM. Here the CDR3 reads CASSPVAANRYTF. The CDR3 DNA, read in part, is TGTGCCAGCAGCCCGGTAGCAGCTAACCGC.

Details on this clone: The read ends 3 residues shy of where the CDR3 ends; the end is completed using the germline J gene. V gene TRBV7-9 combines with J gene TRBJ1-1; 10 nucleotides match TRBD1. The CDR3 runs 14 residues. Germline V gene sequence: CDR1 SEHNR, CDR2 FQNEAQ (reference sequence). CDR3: CASSRGQGRQEAFF. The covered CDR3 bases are TGTGCCAGCAGCAGGGGACAGGGGAGACAAGAA.

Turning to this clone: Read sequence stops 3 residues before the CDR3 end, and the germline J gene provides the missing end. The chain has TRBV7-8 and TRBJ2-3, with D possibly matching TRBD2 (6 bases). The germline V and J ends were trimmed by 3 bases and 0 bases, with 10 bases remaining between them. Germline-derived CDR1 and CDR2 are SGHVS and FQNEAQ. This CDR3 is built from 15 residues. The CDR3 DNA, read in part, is TGTGCCAGCAGCTTGGGACTTCTGAGCACAGATACG. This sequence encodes CASSLGLLSTDT. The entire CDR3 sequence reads CASSLGLLSTDTQYF. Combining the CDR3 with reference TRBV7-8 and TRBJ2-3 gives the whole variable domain GAGVSQSPRYKVAKRGQDVALRCDPISGHVSLFWYQQALGQGPEFLTYFQNEAQLDKSGLPSDRFFAERPEGSVSTLKIQRTQQEDSAVYLCASSLGLLSTDTQYFGPGTRLTVL.

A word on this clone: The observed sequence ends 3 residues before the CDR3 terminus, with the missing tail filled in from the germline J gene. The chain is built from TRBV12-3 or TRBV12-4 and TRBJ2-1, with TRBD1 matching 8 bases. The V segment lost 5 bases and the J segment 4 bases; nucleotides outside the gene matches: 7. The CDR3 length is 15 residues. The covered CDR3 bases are TGTGCCAGCAGTCCCATGGGACAGGTTTACAATGAG. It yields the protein CASSPMGQVYNE. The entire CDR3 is CASSPMGQVYNEQFF.

The DNA read from the CDR3 is TGTGCCAGCAGCTTAGACTTATACAATGAG. Translation: CASSLDLYNE. The whole CDR3 protein reads CASSLDLYNEQFF. The chain couples TRBV7-3 to TRBJ2-1; D gene ambiguous. The CDR3 end falls 3 residues outside the read, so it is completed with the germline J gene. CDR1 is SGHTA, CDR2 FQGTGA, per germline. The CDR3 has 13 amino acids. V gave up 2 bases and J gave up 4 bases, with 6 bases separating them.

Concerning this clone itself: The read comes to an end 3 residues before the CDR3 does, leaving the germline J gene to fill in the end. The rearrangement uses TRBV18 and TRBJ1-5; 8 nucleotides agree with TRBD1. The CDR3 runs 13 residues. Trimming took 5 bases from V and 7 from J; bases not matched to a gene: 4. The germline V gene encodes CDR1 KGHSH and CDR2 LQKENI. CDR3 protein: CASSTTGDQPQHF. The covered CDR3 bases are TGTGCCAGCTCAACGACAGGGGACCAGCCC.